This TCR beta chain was found in a study of blood T cell repertoires in COVID-19. About the research overall: Samples came from the United States, Italy and Spain, spanning acute and convalescent COVID-19. The cDNA or gDNA used as material had been derived from T cells, B-cell-depleted T cells, or PBMCs.

Original processing notes: The assay estimated nucleated cells by amplifying reference gene primers. Data came from immunoSEQ multiplex PCR; TCRdb stores just in-frame clones and leaves some out. V, J and clone size were drawn from that table, and D and trimming were deduced from the DNA. This table holds about 34,000 clones, roughly four fifths found once. A few counts support this clone. Germline V gene data show CDR1 as LNHNV and CDR2 as YYDKDF (reference sequence). Trimming took off 0 bases at V and 4 bases at J, with 12 bases between the two ends. The CDR3 is made up of 15 amino acids. This chain links TRBV15 with TRBJ1-2, with D perhaps TRBD1 (5 bases). Specimen: peripheral blood. The source of this sequence is a human donor in a cohort sampled during active COVID-19. CDR3 in DNA: TGTGCCACCAGCAGAGATCATCGGACAAGCTATGGCTACACCTTC. This encodes CATSRDHRTSYGYTF.